This TCR beta chain was captured in a study of cytomegalovirus exposure and HLA in healthy donors. Broader study findings: CMV antigen specificity of three CMV-associated chains was confirmed in vitro. Most observed TCR sequences were rare, whereas some public TCRs were detected in many donors.

The donors were members of the approximately 120-subject validation cohort (separate from the roughly 700-subject first cohort). TCRdb keeps only in-frame clones here, not all; method: immunoSEQ multiplex PCR. The sample has about 82,000 clones, 85% to 95% seen once. The length of the CDR3 is 14 residues. CDR1 and CDR2 (germline): SGHTA, FQGNSA. V lost 1 base to trimming and J lost 9 bases; unmatched junction nucleotides: 6. This clone came up once. Its antigen is currently unknown. The chain is built from TRBV7-2 and TRBJ1-5; 7 bases map to TRBD1. This sequence was found in a woman between 18 and 30 years old in good health and CMV-seronegative. The source material was PBMCs. The CDR3 sequence is CASSLDRGQVPQHF. The CDR3 region has the DNA TGTGCCAGCAGCTTAGACAGGGGCCAGGTGCCCCAGCATTTT. The full variable domain, with the rest looked up from reference TRBV7-2 and TRBJ1-5, is GAGVSQSPSNKVTEKGKDVELRCDPISGHTALYWYRQSLGQGLEFLIYFQGNSAPDKSGLPSDRFSAERTGGSVSTLTIQRTQQEDSAVYLCASSLDRGQVPQHFGDGTRLSIL.